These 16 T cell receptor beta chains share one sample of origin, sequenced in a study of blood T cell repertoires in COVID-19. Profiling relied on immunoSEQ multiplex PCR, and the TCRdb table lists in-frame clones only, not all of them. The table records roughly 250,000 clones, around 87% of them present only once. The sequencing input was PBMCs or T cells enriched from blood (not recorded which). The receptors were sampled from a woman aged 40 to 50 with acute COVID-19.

CDR3: CASSLIRRDRVSGELFF. CDR3 in DNA: TGTGCCAGCAGTTTAATCCGCCGGGACAGGGTTTCCGGGGAGCTGTTTTTT. The chain joins TRBV27 to TRBJ2-2, with 9 bases identical to TRBD1. The junction had 10 bases not matched to a gene; V was cut back by 2 bases and J by 6 bases. Germline V lookup: CDR1 MNHEY, CDR2 SMNVEV (reference sequence). This CDR3 is built from 17 residues.

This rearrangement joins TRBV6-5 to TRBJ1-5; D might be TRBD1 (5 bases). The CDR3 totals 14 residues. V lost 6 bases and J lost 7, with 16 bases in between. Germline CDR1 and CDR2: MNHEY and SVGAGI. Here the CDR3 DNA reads TGTGCCAGCAGAGACAGAGGACCCTTGCAGCCCCAGCATTTT. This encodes CASRDRGPLQPQHF.

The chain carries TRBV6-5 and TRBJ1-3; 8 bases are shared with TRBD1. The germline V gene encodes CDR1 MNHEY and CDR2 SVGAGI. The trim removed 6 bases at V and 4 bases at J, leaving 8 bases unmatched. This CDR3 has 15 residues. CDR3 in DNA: TGTGCCAGCAGGGCTCCAGGGGGCTCGGGAAACACCATATATTTT. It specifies CASRAPGGSGNTIYF.

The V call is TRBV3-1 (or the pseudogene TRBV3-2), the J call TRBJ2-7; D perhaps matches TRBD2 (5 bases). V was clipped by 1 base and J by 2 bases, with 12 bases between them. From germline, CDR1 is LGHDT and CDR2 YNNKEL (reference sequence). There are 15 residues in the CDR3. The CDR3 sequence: CASSQVAGDTYEQYF. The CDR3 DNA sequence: TGTGCCAGCAGCCAAGTTGCGGGTGATACCTACGAGCAGTACTTC.

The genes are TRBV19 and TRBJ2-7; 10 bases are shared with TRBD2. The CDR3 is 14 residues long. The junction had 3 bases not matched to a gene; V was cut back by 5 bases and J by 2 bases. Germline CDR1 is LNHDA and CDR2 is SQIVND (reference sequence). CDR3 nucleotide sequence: TGTGCCAGTAGTCTAGCGGGAGCAGCCTACGAGCAGTACTTC. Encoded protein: CASSLAGAAYEQYF.

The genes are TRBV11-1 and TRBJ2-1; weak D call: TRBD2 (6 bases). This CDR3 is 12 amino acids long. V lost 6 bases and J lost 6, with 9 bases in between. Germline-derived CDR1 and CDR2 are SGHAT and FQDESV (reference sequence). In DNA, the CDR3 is TGTGCCAGCAGGGGGGGTGGCAATGAGCAGTTCTTC. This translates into CASRGGGNEQFF.

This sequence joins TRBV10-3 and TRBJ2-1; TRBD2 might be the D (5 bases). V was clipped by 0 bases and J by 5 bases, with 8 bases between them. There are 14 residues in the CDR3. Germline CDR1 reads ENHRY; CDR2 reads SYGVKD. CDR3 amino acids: CAISESDYHNEQFF. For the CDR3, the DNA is TGTGCCATCAGTGAGTCCGACTACCACAATGAGCAGTTCTTC.

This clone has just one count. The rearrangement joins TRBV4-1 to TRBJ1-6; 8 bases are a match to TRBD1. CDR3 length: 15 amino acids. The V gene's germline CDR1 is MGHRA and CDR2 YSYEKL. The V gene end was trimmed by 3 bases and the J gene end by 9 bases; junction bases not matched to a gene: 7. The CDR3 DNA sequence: TGCGCCAGCAGCCACCGACAGGGGTCAGGTTCACCCCTCCACTTT. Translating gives CASSHRQGSGSPLHF.

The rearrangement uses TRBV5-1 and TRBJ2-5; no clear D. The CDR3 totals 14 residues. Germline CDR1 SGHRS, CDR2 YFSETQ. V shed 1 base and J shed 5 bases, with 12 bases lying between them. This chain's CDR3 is CASSLLPAGETQYF. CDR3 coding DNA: TGCGCCAGCAGCTTGTTACCCGCCGGGGAGACCCAGTACTTC.

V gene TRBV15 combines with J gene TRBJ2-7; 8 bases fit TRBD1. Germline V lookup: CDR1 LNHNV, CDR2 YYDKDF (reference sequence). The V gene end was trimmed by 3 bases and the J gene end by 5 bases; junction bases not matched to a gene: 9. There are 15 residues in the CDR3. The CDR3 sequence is CATSSYGQGGDEQYF. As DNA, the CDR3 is TGTGCCACCAGCAGTTATGGACAGGGAGGCGACGAGCAGTACTTC.

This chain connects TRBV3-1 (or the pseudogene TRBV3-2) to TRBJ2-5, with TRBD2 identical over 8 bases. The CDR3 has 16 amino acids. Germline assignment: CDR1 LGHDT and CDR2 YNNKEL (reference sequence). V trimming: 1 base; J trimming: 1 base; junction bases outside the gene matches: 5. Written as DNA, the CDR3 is TGTGCCAGCAGCCAAGCGGCGGGACTAGTCCAAGAGACCCAGTACTTC. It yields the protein CASSQAAGLVQETQYF.

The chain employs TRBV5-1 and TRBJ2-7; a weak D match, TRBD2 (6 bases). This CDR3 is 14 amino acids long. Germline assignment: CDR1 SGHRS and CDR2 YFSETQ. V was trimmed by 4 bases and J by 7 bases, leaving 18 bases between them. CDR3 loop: CASSLGGTPFEQYF. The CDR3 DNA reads TGCGCCAGCAGCCTTGGGGGGACTCCCTTTGAGCAGTACTTC.

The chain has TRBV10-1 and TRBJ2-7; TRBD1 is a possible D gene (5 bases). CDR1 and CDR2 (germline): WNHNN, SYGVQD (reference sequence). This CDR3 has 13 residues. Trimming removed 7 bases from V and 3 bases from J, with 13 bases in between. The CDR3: CASIHGQSYEQYF. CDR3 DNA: TGCGCCAGCATCCATGGACAAAGCTACGAGCAGTACTTC.

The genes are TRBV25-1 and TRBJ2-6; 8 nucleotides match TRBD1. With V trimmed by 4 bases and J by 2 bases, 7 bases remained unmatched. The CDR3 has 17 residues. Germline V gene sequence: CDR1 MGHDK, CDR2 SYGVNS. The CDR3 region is CASSVGRGPTGANVLTF. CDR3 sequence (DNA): TGTGCCAGCAGTGTGGGCAGGGGGCCCACTGGGGCCAACGTCCTGACTTTC.

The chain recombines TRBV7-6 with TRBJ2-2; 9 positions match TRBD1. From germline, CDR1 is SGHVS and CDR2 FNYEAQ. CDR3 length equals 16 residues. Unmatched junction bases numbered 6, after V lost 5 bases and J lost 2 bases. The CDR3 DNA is TGTGCCAGCAGCCAGGAGGACAGGGGCAACACCGGGGAGCTGTTTTTT. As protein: CASSQEDRGNTGELFF. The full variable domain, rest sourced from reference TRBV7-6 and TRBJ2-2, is GAGVSQSPRYKVTKRGQDVALRCDPISGHVSLYWYRQALGQGPEFLTYFNYEAQQDKSGLPNDRFSAERPEGSISTLTIQRTEQRDSAMYRCASSQEDRGNTGELFFGEGSRLTVL.

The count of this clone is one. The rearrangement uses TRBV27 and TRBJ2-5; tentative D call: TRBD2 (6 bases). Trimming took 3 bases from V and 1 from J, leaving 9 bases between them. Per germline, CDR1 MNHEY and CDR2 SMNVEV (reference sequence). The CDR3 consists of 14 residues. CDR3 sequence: CASSFVSGQETQYF. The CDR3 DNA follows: TGTGCCAGCAGTTTCGTTAGCGGCCAAGAGACCCAGTACTTC.